The T cell receptor (beta chain) described here comes from a study of cytomegalovirus exposure and HLA in healthy donors. PCR involved 60 Vbeta and 13 Jbeta primers. Data came from immunoSEQ multiplex PCR; TCRdb stores just in-frame clones and leaves some out. The sample has some 200,000 clones; around four fifths are singletons. The sample was PBMCs. The source of this sequence is a female donor in good health and CMV-seronegative.

CDR3 loop: CASRGGPRADTQYF. Written as DNA, the CDR3 is TGCGCCAGCAGGGGAGGCCCCCGGGCAGATACGCAGTATTTT. V usage is TRBV5-1 and J usage is TRBJ2-3, with TRBD2 as a possible D gene (6 bases). The CDR3 is 14 residues long. Looked up from germline, CDR1 is SGHRS and CDR2 is YFSETQ. Deletions cut 5 bases from V and 4 bases from J, with 14 bases between.